Presented here are 23 T cell receptor beta chains from one specimen sequenced in a study of shared clonotypes between healthy human individuals. Libraries were prepared by immunoSEQ multiplex PCR; TCRdb keeps only in-frame clonotypes and omits some of them. The sample includes fewer than 200,000 clones, roughly 91% of them seen just once. The sample consisted of naive CD4+ T cells sorted from blood. Subset of the sample: CD45RA+ positively selected. These receptors were taken from a woman younger than 45 in good health.

V and J are TRBV28 and TRBJ1-2; TRBD1 matches 8 bases. Germline V lookup: CDR1 MDHEN, CDR2 SYDVKM. The CDR3 totals 16 residues. Trimming removed 5 bases from V and 5 bases from J; junction bases left unmatched: 13. The CDR3, as DNA: TGTGCCAGCAGTCCCAACTCCGGGACAGGACCGTATGGCTACACCTTC. This gives the protein CASSPNSGTGPYGYTF.

CDR3 sequence (DNA): TGTGCCAGTAGTATAGATGGTGGACACCCCGGCACAGATACGCAGTATTTT. Its protein product is CASSIDGGHPGTDTQYF. V is TRBV19 and J is TRBJ2-3; D may be TRBD1 (5 bases). The germline V gene encodes CDR1 LNHDA and CDR2 SQIVND (reference sequence). CDR3 size: 17 residues. Between the trimmed V and J ends, which lost 0 bases and 1 base, there was a span of 14 bases.

This chain connects TRBV19 to TRBJ2-1, with 13 nucleotides matching TRBD2. CDR3 length: 15 residues. Trimming took 4 bases from V and 7 from J; bases not matched to a gene: 4. CDR1 and CDR2 (germline): LNHDA, SQIVND (reference sequence). CDR3 sequence: CASSKGTSGTNEQFF. CDR3 sequence (DNA): TGTGCCAGTAGTAAAGGGACTAGCGGGACTAATGAGCAGTTCTTC.

The chain combines TRBV28 with TRBJ1-4, with D unresolved. Looked up from germline, CDR1 is MDHEN and CDR2 is SYDVKM. V shed 6 bases and J shed 2 bases, with 10 bases lying between them. This CDR3 spans 14 amino acids. The CDR3 nucleotides are TGTGCCAGCAGCACCGGTGGTACTAATGAAAAACTGTTTTTT. It yields the protein CASSTGGTNEKLFF.

The genes are TRBV28 and TRBJ1-1; D unclear. Germline CDR1 reads MDHEN; CDR2 reads SYDVKM. Trimming shortened V by 2 bases and J by 1 base, and 8 bases separated the two germline ends. This CDR3 comprises 14 residues. The CDR3 sequence: CASSLGFGNTEAFF. CDR3 nucleotides: TGTGCCAGCAGTTTAGGATTCGGGAACACTGAAGCTTTCTTT.

V and J are TRBV28 and TRBJ2-7; TRBD1 matches at 8 bases. V was clipped by 8 bases and J by 3 bases; unmatched bases: 9. This CDR3 region has 14 residues. The germline V gene has CDR1 MDHEN and CDR2 SYDVKM. CDR3 sequence reads: CASRPPDRDYEQYF. The DNA of the CDR3 is TGTGCCAGCCGCCCACCGGACAGGGACTACGAGCAGTACTTC. The full variable domain, completed using reference TRBV28 and TRBJ2-7, is DVKVTQSSRYLVKRTGEKVFLECVQDMDHENMFWYRQDPGLGLRLIYFSYDVKMKEKGDIPEGYSVSREKKERFSLILESASTNQTSMYLCASRPPDRDYEQYFGPGTRLTVT.

V gene TRBV4-2 combines with J gene TRBJ1-5; perhaps TRBD1 as D (5 bases). CDR1 LGHNA and CDR2 YNFKEQ come from the germline V gene. This CDR3 spans 14 amino acids. Trimming left V 3 bases short and J 7 bases short, with 13 bases between. CDR3 amino acids: CASSHGTGRQPQHF. In DNA form, the CDR3 reads TGTGCCAGCAGCCACGGGACGGGGCGGCAGCCCCAGCATTTT.

This clone was seen only once. The chain links TRBV15 to TRBJ1-1; no clear D. The CDR3 extends over 14 amino acids. Looked up from germline, CDR1 is LNHNV and CDR2 is YYDKDF (reference sequence). V was cut by 1 base and J by 0 bases, with 6 bases left in between. The CDR3 DNA is TGTGCCACCAGCAGAGCGGTCATGAACACTGAAGCTTTCTTT. Translating it yields CATSRAVMNTEAFF.

The chain combines TRBV11-1 with TRBJ1-1; D not resolved. The germline V and J ends were trimmed by 2 bases and 5 bases, with 18 bases remaining between them. CDR1 and CDR2 (germline): SGHAT, FQDESV (reference sequence). This CDR3 is built from 16 residues. CDR3 residues: CASSLSGYPGFTEAFF. CDR3 DNA: TGTGCCAGCAGCTTATCTGGTTACCCGGGGTTTACTGAAGCTTTCTTT.

The chain is built from TRBV4-1 and TRBJ2-7; TRBD1 matches at 8 bases. In germline, CDR1 is MGHRA, CDR2 YSYEKL. V trimming: 3 bases; J trimming: 3 bases; junction bases outside the gene matches: 4. This CDR3 spans 14 amino acids. The CDR3 is CASSHETGVYEQYF. CDR3 DNA sequence: TGCGCCAGCAGCCATGAGACAGGGGTCTACGAGCAGTACTTC.

The V gene is TRBV10-3, the J gene TRBJ2-5; D may correspond to TRBD1 or TRBD2 (7 bases each). TRBJ2-7 explains the end of the DNA better; the J call may be wrong. Germline V gene data show CDR1 as ENHRY and CDR2 as SYGVKD. There are 17 residues in the CDR3. CDR3 region: CAISGPRGGGASYEQYF. In DNA, the CDR3 is TGTGCCATCAGTGGTCCCCGGGGAGGGGGCGCCTCCTACGAGCAGTACTTC.

V and J are TRBV7-7 and TRBJ2-5; 11 bases agree with TRBD2. V lost 5 bases to trimming and J lost 5 bases; unmatched junction nucleotides: 7. This CDR3 spans 15 amino acids. Germline CDR1 SSHAT, CDR2 FNYEAQ (reference sequence). The CDR3 reads CASSTTSGMAETQYF. CDR3 in DNA: TGTGCCAGCAGCACGACTAGCGGGATGGCGGAGACCCAGTACTTC.

The J gene is TRBJ2-3, the V gene TRBV27; D gene ambiguous. The CDR3 is 13 residues long. Germline V CDR1 and CDR2: MNHEY, SMNVEV (reference sequence). Deletions cut 3 bases from V and 0 bases from J, with 4 bases between. The CDR3 DNA follows: TGTGCCAGCAGTTTTGCGAGCACAGATACGCAGTATTTT. Translated: CASSFASTDTQYF.

The rearrangement links TRBV4-2 to TRBJ2-5; maybe TRBD2 (5 bases). The DNA end is more similar to TRBJ2-7, so the J call may be wrong. CDR1 is LGHNA and CDR2 is YNFKEQ in the germline V gene. The CDR3 consists of 15 residues. This CDR3 reads CASSQLASGSYEQYF. The CDR3 DNA sequence: TGTGCCAGCAGCCAGCTAGCCTCTGGGTCCTACGAGCAGTACTTC.

The chain links TRBV30 to TRBJ1-1, with D tentatively TRBD1 (6 bases). Germline assignment: CDR1 GTSNPN and CDR2 SVGIG (reference sequence). The CDR3 sequence is 12 residues long. Trimming left V 3 bases short and J 10 bases short, with 15 bases between. CDR3 region: CAWRRQEGRAFF. CDR3 sequence (DNA): TGTGCCTGGAGGCGACAGGAGGGGCGAGCTTTCTTT.

V and J are TRBV28 and TRBJ2-5, with a possible D match to TRBD2 (5 bases). The CDR3 is made up of 16 amino acids. The germline gives CDR1 MDHEN, CDR2 SYDVKM. V was shortened by 8 bases and J by 5 bases, with 24 bases between the two germline ends. The CDR3: CASLPAAGRARETQYF. In DNA, the CDR3 is TGTGCCAGCCTTCCTGCGGCGGGCCGAGCAAGGGAGACCCAGTACTTC.

The chain uses TRBV5-6 and TRBJ1-4, with 9 bases identical to TRBD1. The V and J ends lost 4 bases and 7 bases, in that order; junction bases with no gene match: 8. Looked up from germline, CDR1 is SGHDT and CDR2 is YYEEEE. The CDR3 length is 15 residues. The CDR3 protein is CASSGRDRVLEKLFF. DNA for the CDR3: TGTGCCAGCAGCGGCCGGGACAGGGTTCTTGAAAAACTGTTTTTT.

The chain recombines TRBV28 with TRBJ2-7, with D possibly matching TRBD2 (5 bases). The V gene's germline CDR1 is MDHEN and CDR2 SYDVKM. Trimming pared 3 bases from V and 4 bases from J, leaving 13 bases between. The CDR3 runs to 14 residues. The CDR3 sequence: CASSFRTPDYEQYF. In nucleotides, the CDR3 is TGTGCCAGCAGTTTTCGGACTCCGGATTACGAGCAGTACTTC.

The rearrangement links TRBV11-3 to TRBJ2-2; D remains unclear. V lost 4 bases and J lost 6, with 9 bases in between. Germline CDR1 SGHNT, CDR2 YENEEA. CDR3 length: 13 residues. In nucleotides, the CDR3 is TGTGCCAGCAGCTCGTTCGGTGCCGGGGAGCTGTTTTTT. Amino acids: CASSSFGAGELFF.

This chain uses TRBV7-6 with TRBJ1-1; D gene uncertain. The CDR3 spans 14 residues. Trimming shortened V by 1 base and J by 7 bases, and 13 bases separated the two germline ends. Germline CDR1 reads SGHVS; CDR2 reads FNYEAQ. The CDR3 spells CASSLVRATDEAFF. The CDR3 DNA is TGTGCCAGCAGCTTAGTTCGGGCCACAGATGAAGCTTTCTTT.

This clone was seen a single time. This chain connects TRBV28 to TRBJ2-7; 7 bases line up with TRBD2. CDR1 and CDR2 from the germline V gene are MDHEN and SYDVKM. With V trimmed by 1 base and J by 2 bases, 5 bases remained unmatched. The CDR3 is 15 residues long. Here the CDR3 DNA reads TGTGCCAGCAGTTTATATACTAGCGCCACCTACGAGCAGTACTTC. As protein: CASSLYTSATYEQYF.

V is TRBV28 and J is TRBJ2-7, with TRBD2 identical over 8 bases. Germline values: CDR1 MDHEN, CDR2 SYDVKM. The CDR3 loop spans 14 amino acids. Unmatched junction bases numbered 5, after V lost 3 bases and J lost 4 bases. This CDR3 is CASSFAGGQYEQYF. The CDR3 DNA follows: TGTGCCAGCAGTTTTGCGGGGGGTCAATACGAGCAGTACTTC.

The genes are TRBV27 and TRBJ1-5, with unresolved D. This CDR3 has 16 residues. In germline, CDR1 is MNHEY, CDR2 SMNVEV (reference sequence). V lost 2 bases, J lost 2 bases, and 13 bases lay in between. CDR3 sequence: CASSLGPTPGNQPQHF. The DNA of the CDR3 is TGTGCCAGCAGTTTAGGGCCCACCCCGGGCAATCAGCCCCAGCATTTT.